The 14 T cell receptor beta chains below come from one sample, sequenced in a study of cytotoxic CD8 clonotypes in ibrutinib-treated CLL. Clones were sequenced by immunoSEQ multiplex PCR, and TCRdb holds only the in-frame ones, with some missing. Of over 70,000 clones listed, about 86% were seen once; the top ten hold less than 6.5%. The source material was PBMCs, sampled before ibrutinib treatment. All receptors derive from a human donor with chronic lymphocytic leukemia.

The gene calls are TRBV6-5 and TRBJ2-7; TRBD2 might be the D (6 bases). Per germline, CDR1 MNHEY and CDR2 SVGAGI. V lost 7 bases, J lost 2 bases, and 15 bases lay in between. The CDR3 sequence is 14 residues long. The CDR3 reads CASTQHGSAYEQYF. In nucleotides, the CDR3 is TGTGCCAGCACCCAACACGGGAGCGCCTACGAGCAGTACTTC.

The chain couples TRBV2 to TRBJ2-7; TRBD2 matches 9 bases. The CDR3 has 12 residues. The ends lost 11 bases at V and 5 bases at J; junction bases unmatched: 7. Germline assignment: CDR1 SNHLY and CDR2 FYNNEI. The CDR3 loop is CAAGTSFDEQYF. The CDR3 DNA reads TGTGCCGCCGGGACTAGCTTCGACGAGCAGTACTTC.

This clone occurred a few times. CDR3 protein: CASSVGGGTTDTQYF. CDR3 in DNA: TGTGCCAGCAGCGTAGGTGGCGGGACCACAGATACGCAGTATTTT. This sequence joins TRBV9 and TRBJ2-3; possible D gene TRBD2, 6 bases. Trimming removed 0 bases from V and 2 bases from J, with 10 bases in between. The CDR3 totals 15 residues. The germline gives CDR1 SGDLS, CDR2 YYNGEE. The full variable domain, completed using reference TRBV9 and TRBJ2-3, is DSGVTQTPKHLITATGQRVTLRCSPRSGDLSVYWYQQSLDQGLQFLIQYYNGEERAKGNILERFSAQQFPDLHSELNLSSLELGDSALYFCASSVGGGTTDTQYFGPGTRLTVL.

The genes are TRBV2 and TRBJ2-1; 9 nucleotides agree with TRBD2. Germline V gene sequence: CDR1 SNHLY, CDR2 FYNNEI. Trimming cost V 9 bases and J 2 bases; bases outside gene matches: 5. The CDR3 spans 14 residues. CDR3 in amino acids: CASLREGPYNEQFF. Written as DNA, the CDR3 is TGTGCCAGTTTGCGGGAGGGGCCCTACAATGAGCAGTTCTTC.

This chain joins TRBV18 and TRBJ2-7; 14 bases match TRBD2. Germline CDR1 and CDR2: KGHSH and LQKENI. J gave up 2 bases and V 3 bases, and 9 bases lay outside the gene matches. The length of the CDR3 is 18 residues. The CDR3 DNA reads as TGTGCCAGCTCACCTCCGGGACTAGCGGGAGATGGGGCCTACGAGCAGTACTTC. Protein: CASSPPGLAGDGAYEQYF.

This rearrangement joins TRBV28 to TRBJ1-4; 9 bases are a match to TRBD1. The CDR3 covers 13 residues. In germline, CDR1 is MDHEN, CDR2 SYDVKM. With 5 bases clipped from V and 7 bases from J, the junction kept 2 bases outside the gene matches. CDR3 region: CASSRTGVEKLFF. CDR3 coding DNA: TGTGCCAGCAGTCGGACAGGGGTTGAAAAACTGTTTTTT.

This sequence joins TRBV5-4 and TRBJ2-5; D gene uncertain. Germline V gene sequence: CDR1 SGHNT, CDR2 YYREEE (reference sequence). V lost 0 bases and J 1 base, leaving 4 bases between the germline ends. The CDR3 totals 13 residues. In DNA form, the CDR3 reads TGTGCCAGCAGCTTGGACAGCCAAGAGACCCAGTACTTC. Its translation: CASSLDSQETQYF. The variable domain in full, completed from reference TRBV5-4 and TRBJ2-5, reads ETGVTQSPTHLIKTRGQQVTLRCSSQSGHNTVSWYQQALGQGPQFIFQYYREEENGRGNFPPRFSGLQFPNYSSELNVNALELDDSALYLCASSLDSQETQYFGPGTRLLVL.

Many counts were recorded for this clone. The rearrangement links TRBV29-1 to TRBJ1-1; TRBD1 might be the D (5 bases). The CDR3 totals 15 residues. V lost 3 bases, J lost 6 bases, and 20 bases lay in between. CDR1 and CDR2 from the germline V gene are SQVTM and ANQGSEA. The CDR3 spells CSVDIIPGGGAEAFF. DNA of the CDR3: TGCAGCGTTGATATTATCCCTGGGGGAGGCGCTGAAGCTTTCTTT.

The chain couples TRBV2 to TRBJ1-4; no definite D call. There are 13 residues in the CDR3. V lost 9 bases and J 8 bases, leaving 16 bases between the germline ends. Germline values: CDR1 SNHLY, CDR2 FYNNEI. CDR3 loop: CASPEGLKEKLFF. CDR3 nucleotide sequence: TGTGCCAGTCCAGAAGGGCTCAAGGAAAAACTGTTTTTT. The variable domain in full, completed from reference TRBV2 and TRBJ1-4, reads EPEVTQTPSHQVTQMGQEVILRCVPISNHLYFYWYRQILGQKVEFLVSFYNNEISEKSEIFDDQFSVERPDGSNFTLKIRSTKLEDSAMYFCASPEGLKEKLFFGSGTQLSVL.

The rearrangement uses TRBV18 and TRBJ2-1, with 14 nucleotides matching TRBD2. This CDR3 is built from 18 residues. V lost 5 bases, J lost 7 bases, and 13 bases stayed unmatched. Germline CDR1 reads KGHSH; CDR2 reads LQKENI. CDR3 in amino acids: CASSSDARLAGGTNEQFF. The CDR3 coding sequence is TGTGCCAGCTCATCCGACGCTAGACTAGCGGGAGGGACGAATGAGCAGTTCTTC.

This clone occurred once. The chain employs TRBV7-3 and TRBJ1-3, with 8 bases aligning to TRBD1. V was clipped by 2 bases and J by 0 bases; unmatched bases: 3. Germline V gives CDR1 SGHTA, CDR2 FQGTGA. CDR3 length equals 16 residues. CDR3 sequence: CASSLYTGGSGNTIYF. The CDR3 nucleotides read TGTGCCAGCAGCTTATATACAGGGGGCTCTGGAAACACCATATATTTT. The full variable domain, with the rest looked up from reference TRBV7-3 and TRBJ1-3, is GAGVSQTPSNKVTEKGKYVELRCDPISGHTALYWYRQSLGQGPEFLIYFQGTGAADDSGLPNDRFFAVRPEGSVSTLKIQRTERGDSAVYLCASSLYTGGSGNTIYFGEGSWLTVV.

This clone was counted a few times. V is TRBV30 and J is TRBJ2-7, with 9 bases that match TRBD1. The V segment lost 1 base and the J segment 4 bases; nucleotides outside the gene matches: 8. The V gene's germline CDR1 is GTSNPN and CDR2 SVGIG (reference sequence). The CDR3 consists of 15 residues. The CDR3 nucleotides are TGTGCCTGGAGTGGATCGACAGGGGGTAAATACGAGCAGTACTTC. It specifies CAWSGSTGGKYEQYF.

The count of this clone is one. The J gene is TRBJ2-1, the V gene TRBV19; D may match TRBD1 or TRBD2 (6 bases each). Germline values: CDR1 LNHDA, CDR2 SQIVND (reference sequence). V was cut by 10 bases and J by 8 bases, with 30 bases left in between. The CDR3 runs 17 residues. Here the CDR3 reads CAILRSSGRTAGDEQFF. For the CDR3, the DNA is TGTGCCATCCTTCGCTCGAGTGGGCGGACAGCGGGCGATGAGCAGTTCTTC. Looking up the rest from reference TRBV19 and TRBJ2-1 gives the full variable domain: DGGITQSPKYLFRKEGQNVTLSCEQNLNHDAMYWYRQDPGQGLRLIYYSQIVNDFQKGDIAEGYSVSREKKESFPLTVTSAQKNPTAFYLCAILRSSGRTAGDEQFFGPGTRLTVL.

CDR3 amino acids: CASSERLAGSYEQYF. CDR3 nucleotides: TGCGCCAGCAGCGAGCGTCTAGCGGGTTCCTACGAGCAGTACTTC. V gene TRBV10-1 combines with J gene TRBJ2-7; 8 bases match TRBD2. The V and J ends lost 6 bases and 1 base, in that order; junction bases with no gene match: 8. This CDR3 has 15 residues. Germline-derived CDR1 and CDR2 are WNHNN and SYGVQD (reference sequence).